Presented here are 19 T cell receptor beta chains from one specimen sequenced in a study of regulatory T cells in long-lasting Graves disease. Libraries of TCR beta came from iRepertoire HTBI primers plus Arm-PCR of CDR3 regions. MiXCR, run by TCRdb on the multiplex PCR reads, gives a single entry per CDR3 protein. Of roughly 250,000 distinct CDR3 sequences listed, roughly 18% were seen once; the top ten hold 14%. Time point in this sample: newly diagnosed GD, antithyroid drugs for less than 3 months. TCR sequences were obtained from RNA taken from PBMCs. These data were also reused for a study on T cells in Graves' hyperthyroidism and ophthalmopathy.

This material consisted of peripheral blood mononuclear cells (PBMCs), taken at new diagnosis, from a patient treated with antithyroid drugs. The receptors were sampled from a woman aged 25 to 39 with Graves disease.

This clonotype was observed at least ten times. At one end the junction does not follow the germline gene, possibly because of a read error. The chain uses TRBV5-5 and TRBJ1-4; 8 nucleotides line up with TRBD1. CDR1 SGHKS and CDR2 YYEKEE come from the germline V gene (reference sequence). The CDR3 is 13 amino acids. The CDR3 nucleotides read TGCGCCAGCAGCACGACAGGGGAGCAAAAACTGTTTTTT. Protein sequence: CASSTTGEQKLFF.

To note about this clonotype: A clone one base away is much larger, so this may be a read error. The J gene is TRBJ2-1, the V gene TRBV5-1; 7 bases are a match to TRBD1. This CDR3 has 15 amino acids. Germline V gives CDR1 SGHRS, CDR2 YFSETQ. Unmatched junction bases numbered 7, after V lost 5 bases and J lost 2 bases. CDR3 DNA sequence: TGCGCCAGCAGACTTACAGGGGTCACCTACAATGAGCAGTTCTTC. Translated: CASRLTGVTYNEQFF.

This clonotype was detected many times. The chain has TRBV12-3 or TRBV12-4 and TRBJ2-2, with D uncertain. This CDR3 is built from 16 residues. With 7 bases removed from V and 4 bases from J, the gap between germline ends came to 19 bases. CDR3 DNA: TGTGCCAGCACACTTTTGAGTGGCAGACTCACCGGGGAGCTGTTTTTT. Protein sequence: CASTLLSGRLTGELFF.

This clonotype was recorded many times. The chain links TRBV9 to TRBJ1-1; possible D gene TRBD1, 5 bases. Germline V gene lookup returns CDR1 SGDLS and CDR2 YYNGEE. Between the trimmed V and J ends, which lost 3 bases and 6 bases, there was a span of 9 bases. The CDR3 extends over 12 amino acids. As DNA, the CDR3 is TGTGCCAGCAGCGCTGGGGGAGCTGAAGCTTTCTTT. Its protein is CASSAGGAEAFF.

This clonotype was found many times. The chain joins TRBV18 to TRBJ1-2, with D perhaps matching TRBD1 (6 bases). The V end lost 3 bases, the J end lost 2 bases, and 10 bases lay between the germline ends. From germline, CDR1 is KGHSH and CDR2 LQKENI. This CDR3 has 14 residues. Here the CDR3 DNA reads TGTGCCAGCTCACCCACAGGGAGAAACTATGGCTACACCTTC. Translation: CASSPTGRNYGYTF.

This clonotype was recorded at least ten times. The chain links TRBV20-1 to TRBJ2-3; TRBD2 agrees at 11 bases. CDR3 length equals 16 residues. Losses at the gene ends were 2 bases for V and 2 bases for J; bases not matched to a gene: 6. Germline V lookup: CDR1 DFQATT, CDR2 SNEGSKA (reference sequence). The CDR3 here is CSARPLAGAVTDTQYF. In nucleotides, the CDR3 is TGCAGTGCTAGACCACTAGCGGGGGCGGTCACAGATACGCAGTATTTT.

This clonotype was counted many times. The genes are TRBV27 and TRBJ1-1; D is ambiguous. Trimming stripped 7 bases from V and 1 base from J, with 13 bases between. The CDR3 loop spans 14 amino acids. CDR1 is MNHEY, CDR2 SMNVEV, per germline (reference sequence). CDR3: CASIPRGANTEAFF. CDR3 DNA: TGTGCCAGCATCCCCCGGGGTGCGAACACTGAAGCTTTCTTT.

The chain carries TRBV19 and TRBJ2-3, with 7 bases aligning to TRBD2. Trimming cost V 2 bases and J 6 bases; bases outside gene matches: 5. The length of the CDR3 is 14 residues. Germline-derived CDR1 and CDR2 are LNHDA and SQIVND (reference sequence). The chain's CDR3 is CASSIFGGGDTQYF. CDR3 nucleotide sequence: TGTGCCAGTAGTATATTCGGGGGAGGGGATACGCAGTATTTT.

This clonotype was observed at least ten times. The J gene is TRBJ2-1, the V gene TRBV28; D gene uncertain. This CDR3 has 12 amino acids. Trimming cost V 2 bases and J 8 bases, with 7 bases left between them. CDR1 is MDHEN, CDR2 SYDVKM, per germline. The CDR3 reads CASSLQQDEQFF. CDR3 DNA: TGTGCCAGCAGTTTACAGCAGGATGAGCAGTTCTTC.

This clonotype was counted ten times or more. The chain uses TRBV5-5 and TRBJ2-2, with D perhaps assigned TRBD1 or TRBD2 (5 bases each). Germline V gene lookup returns CDR1 SGHKS and CDR2 YYEKEE (reference sequence). The CDR3 spans 17 residues. V dropped 4 bases and J dropped 7 bases, with 23 bases sitting between them. The CDR3 region is CASSPIQGPSLIGELFF. DNA of the CDR3: TGTGCCAGCAGCCCGATTCAGGGTCCTAGCCTTATCGGGGAGCTGTTTTTT.

This clonotype was observed many times. The J gene is TRBJ2-1, the V gene TRBV20-1, with 13 nucleotides matching TRBD2. This CDR3 spans 17 amino acids. V was clipped by 4 bases and J by 0 bases; unmatched bases: 6. From germline, CDR1 is DFQATT and CDR2 SNEGSKA (reference sequence). The CDR3 DNA is TGCAGTGCTACGACTAGCGGGGGGCCCAGCTCCTACAATGAGCAGTTCTTC. Translation: CSATTSGGPSSYNEQFF.

This clonotype was observed at least ten times. The rearrangement uses TRBV12-3 or TRBV12-4 and TRBJ2-1, with TRBD1 identical over 11 bases. Trimming removed 10 bases from V and 5 bases from J; junction bases left unmatched: 7. The CDR3 is made up of 14 amino acids. The CDR3 is CATLGTGGNNEQFF. Here the CDR3 DNA reads TGTGCCACCCTGGGGACAGGGGGAAACAATGAGCAGTTCTTC.

The chain links TRBV4-2 to TRBJ1-5; D remains unclear. This CDR3 has 14 amino acids. V was clipped by 6 bases and J by 1 base, with 10 bases between them. CDR1 is LGHNA, CDR2 YNFKEQ, per germline. This CDR3 reads CASSLPGSNQPQHF. In nucleotides, the CDR3 is TGTGCCAGCAGTCTACCCGGAAGCAATCAGCCCCAGCATTTT.

This clonotype was observed at least ten times. The chain links TRBV20-1 to TRBJ2-2; a weak D match, TRBD2 (5 bases). The germline gives CDR1 DFQATT, CDR2 SNEGSKA (reference sequence). The germline V and J ends were trimmed by 1 base and 4 bases, with 13 bases remaining between them. The CDR3 covers 15 residues. CDR3 sequence: CSARGFGVGTGELFF. The CDR3 nucleotides read TGCAGTGCTAGAGGGTTCGGGGTGGGCACCGGGGAGCTGTTTTTT.

This clonotype was recorded many times. The chain links TRBV6-5 to TRBJ1-2, with 10 bases lining up with TRBD1. The V gene's germline CDR1 is MNHEY and CDR2 SVGAGI. Losses at the gene ends were 4 bases for V and 8 bases for J; bases not matched to a gene: 4. This CDR3 is 13 amino acids long. For the CDR3, the DNA is TGTGCCAGCAGTTTGGACAGGGGGAGCGGCTACACCTTC. The encoded protein is CASSLDRGSGYTF.

Ten or more counts support this clonotype. The gene calls are TRBV18 and TRBJ2-3, with D hard to call. With 1 base removed from V and 2 bases from J, the gap between germline ends came to 4 bases. The CDR3 loop spans 13 amino acids. CDR1 and CDR2 from the germline V gene are KGHSH and LQKENI. CDR3 DNA: TGTGCCAGCTCACCACAGGCCACAGATACGCAGTATTTT. Amino acid sequence: CASSPQATDTQYF. The full variable domain, its missing parts supplied by reference TRBV18 and TRBJ2-3, is NAGVMQNPRHLVRRRGQEARLRCSPMKGHSHVYWYRQLPEEGLKFMVYLQKENIIDESGMPKERFSAEFPKEGPSILRIQQVVRGDSAAYFCASSPQATDTQYFGPGTRLTVL.

This clonotype was picked up many times. The chain links TRBV2 to TRBJ1-1, with D possibly matching TRBD1 (5 bases). The CDR3 has 12 residues. The V gene's germline CDR1 is SNHLY and CDR2 FYNNEI. With 4 bases removed from V and 8 bases from J, the gap between germline ends came to 11 bases. In DNA form, the CDR3 reads TGTGCCAGCAGTGGAGACGGGGGGGAAGCTTTCTTT. Translation gives CASSGDGGEAFF. The whole variable domain, filled in from reference TRBV2 and TRBJ1-1, reads EPEVTQTPSHQVTQMGQEVILRCVPISNHLYFYWYRQILGQKVEFLVSFYNNEISEKSEIFDDQFSVERPDGSNFTLKIRSTKLEDSAMYFCASSGDGGEAFFGQGTRLTVV.

The table lists this clonotype with many counts. The chain uses TRBV5-1 and TRBJ2-5; no reliable D call. In germline, CDR1 is SGHRS, CDR2 YFSETQ. The CDR3 spans 12 residues. The V end lost 6 bases, the J end lost 7 bases, and 13 bases lay between the germline ends. CDR3 region: CASTNDSGTQYF. The CDR3, as DNA: TGCGCCAGCACCAACGATTCAGGGACCCAGTACTTC.

The chain employs TRBV27 and TRBJ2-3; D may be TRBD1 or TRBD2 (5 bases each). Germline V gene sequence: CDR1 MNHEY, CDR2 SMNVEV (reference sequence). V lost 4 bases and J lost 6, with 11 bases in between. The CDR3 extends over 13 amino acids. The CDR3 reads CASSSRGGDTQYF. As DNA, the CDR3 is TGTGCCAGCAGTTCGAGGGGTGGGGATACGCAGTATTTT.